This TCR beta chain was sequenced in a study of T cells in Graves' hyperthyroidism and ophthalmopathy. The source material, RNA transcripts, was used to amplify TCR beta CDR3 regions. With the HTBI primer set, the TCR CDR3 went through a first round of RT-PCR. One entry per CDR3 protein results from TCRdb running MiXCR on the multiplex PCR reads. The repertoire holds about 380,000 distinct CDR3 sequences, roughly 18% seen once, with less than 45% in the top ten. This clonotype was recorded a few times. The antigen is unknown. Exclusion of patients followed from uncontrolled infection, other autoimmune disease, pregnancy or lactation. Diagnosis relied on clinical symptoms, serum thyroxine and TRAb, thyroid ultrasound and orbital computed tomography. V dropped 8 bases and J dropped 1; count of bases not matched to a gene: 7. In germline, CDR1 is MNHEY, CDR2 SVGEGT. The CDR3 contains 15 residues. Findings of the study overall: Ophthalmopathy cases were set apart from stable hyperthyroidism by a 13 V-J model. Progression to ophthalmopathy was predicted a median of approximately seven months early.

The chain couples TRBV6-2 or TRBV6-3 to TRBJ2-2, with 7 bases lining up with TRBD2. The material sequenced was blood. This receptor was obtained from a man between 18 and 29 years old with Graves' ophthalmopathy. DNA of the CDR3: TGTGCCAGCTGGGGGGGGACCGAGAACACCGGGGAGCTGTTTTTT. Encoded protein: CASWGGTENTGELFF.